This T cell receptor beta chain derives from a study of T cell responses to AZD1222 COVID-19 vaccine. Study results and caveats: Repertoire samples came only from after the peak T cell response.

The repertoire was sequenced with immunoSEQ multiplex PCR; TCRdb's copy has only in-frame clones and lacks some. The data contain 120,000 or so clones, 89% of them singletons. With respect to this clone: Its antigen is unknown.

Germline-derived CDR1 and CDR2 are LNHDA and SQIVND (reference sequence). CDR3 length: 11 amino acids. V was pared by 2 bases and J by 6 bases, with 5 bases between. The rearrangement joins TRBV19 to TRBJ2-7; D is ambiguous. The receptor was derived from an adult in good health. The sample in question was peripheral blood, obtained on day 0 of AZD1222 vaccination. Here the CDR3 reads CASSIRGEQYF. In DNA, the CDR3 is TGTGCCAGTAGTATAAGAGGCGAGCAGTACTTC.